This T cell receptor (beta chain) was sequenced during a study of PD-L1 blockade in urothelial cancer. The protocol was immunoSEQ multiplex PCR, while the TCRdb copy is restricted to in-frame clones and leaves out a portion. The sample contains more than 50,000 clones, around 81% of which appear only once. Germline CDR1 reads SQVTM; CDR2 reads ANQGSEA. CDR3 length: 14 residues. With V trimmed by 6 bases and J by 3 bases, 8 bases remained unmatched. Time point meaning: pretreatment peripheral blood. The origin of this receptor is a man between 65 and 80 years old with urothelial cancer. The sample here was PBMCs, taken around atezolizumab (anti-PD-L1) treatment. The rearrangement links TRBV29-1 to TRBJ2-4; 7 bases map to TRBD1. CDR3 DNA sequence: TGCAGCGTGCGAGGGGGCTCGGGCAAAAACATTCAGTACTTC. This encodes CSVRGGSGKNIQYF. The variable domain in full, completed from reference TRBV29-1 and TRBJ2-4, reads SAVISQKPSRDICQRGTSLTIQCQVDSQVTMMFWYRQQPGQSLTLIATANQGSEATYESGFVIDKFPISRPNLTFSTLTVSNMSPEDSSIYLCSVRGGSGKNIQYFGAGTRLSVL.